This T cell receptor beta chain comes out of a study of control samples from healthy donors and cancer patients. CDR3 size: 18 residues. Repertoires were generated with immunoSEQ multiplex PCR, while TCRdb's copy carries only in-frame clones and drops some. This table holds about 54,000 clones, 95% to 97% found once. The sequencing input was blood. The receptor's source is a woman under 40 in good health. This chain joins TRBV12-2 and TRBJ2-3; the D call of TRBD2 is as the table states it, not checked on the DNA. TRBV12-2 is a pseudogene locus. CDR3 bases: TGTGCAAGTCGCTTAGCGCTGACTAGCGGGAGAATAATAGATACGCAGTATTTT. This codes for CASRLALTSGRIIDTQYF.